The next 5 T cell receptor beta chains were all read from a single sample in a study of tumor-infiltrating lymphocytes in primary liver carcinoma. Constant-region priming of roughly 0.45 ug total RNA yielded TCR beta cDNA. Construction of TCR beta libraries relied on three successive nested multiplex PCR rounds employing slightly modified ARM-PCR. Two initial PCR rounds of ten to eleven cycles each paired TRBV1-TRBV30 forward primers with a C-beta reverse primer. One entry per CDR3 protein results from TCRdb running MiXCR on the multiplex PCR reads. The data hold about 330,000 distinct CDR3 sequences, with around three fifths observed a single time. The authors took blood RNA from unsorted whole blood and also extracted germline DNA. Sequencing used peripheral blood. The origin of the receptors is a man aged 35 to 55 with primary liver carcinoma and hepatitis B virus infection.

A remark on this clonotype: One base away lies a much larger clone, so this may be a sequencing read error. The chain combines TRBV4-1 with TRBJ2-7; the D gene is possibly TRBD2 (7 bases). The CDR3 runs to 13 residues. Trimming took off 10 bases at V and 0 bases at J, with 13 bases between the two ends. CDR1 is MGHRA and CDR2 is YSYEKL in the germline V gene. The CDR3 bases are TGCGCCAACGCAGCGGGACACTCCTACGAGCAGTACTTC. Translation gives CANAAGHSYEQYF.

To note about this clonotype: A clone one base away is much larger, so this may be a read error. This rearrangement joins TRBV6-5 to TRBJ1-1, with a tentative D call TRBD1 (6 bases). The CDR3 covers 13 residues. The germline V gene has CDR1 MNHEY and CDR2 SVGAGI. The CDR3 DNA reads as TGTGACAGCAGTAGGGGGGTCGGGACTGAAGCTTTCTTT. Amino acid sequence: CDSSRGVGTEAFF.

Regarding this clonotype: A read error may be the cause here, since a much bigger clone is one base away. This chain links TRBV6-2 or TRBV6-3 with TRBJ2-7; unclear D gene. Germline assignment: CDR1 MNHEY and CDR2 SVGEGT. CDR3 length: 17 residues. The V gene lost 0 bases and the J gene lost 1 base, with 16 bases spanning the gap. The CDR3 protein is CASSYSSLGKGSYEQYF. CDR3 in DNA: TGTGCCAGCAGTTACTCCTCCCTAGGGAAGGGATCCTACGAGCAGTACTTC.

Details on this clonotype: This could be a read error, since a much larger clone is one nucleotide away. The genes are TRBV29-1 and TRBJ2-5; possible D gene TRBD2, 6 bases. This CDR3 is 15 amino acids long. CDR1 SQVTM and CDR2 ANQGSEA come from the germline V gene. CDR3 coding DNA: TGCAGCGTTGAAGGAACCGGGAGCCGTCCAGAGACCCAGTGCTTC. This encodes CSVEGTGSRPETQCF.

Worth noting for this clonotype: This clone may be a read error of a much larger clone one base away. The chain combines TRBV6-6 with TRBJ1-3; D uncertain. Germline V gives CDR1 MNHNY, CDR2 SVGAGI (reference sequence). V shed 2 bases and J shed 2 bases, with 10 bases lying between them. This CDR3 has 15 amino acids. The DNA for the CDR3 is TGTGCCAGCAGTTACGGTGATACACCTGGAAACACCATATATTTT. Protein: CASSYGDTPGNTIYF.